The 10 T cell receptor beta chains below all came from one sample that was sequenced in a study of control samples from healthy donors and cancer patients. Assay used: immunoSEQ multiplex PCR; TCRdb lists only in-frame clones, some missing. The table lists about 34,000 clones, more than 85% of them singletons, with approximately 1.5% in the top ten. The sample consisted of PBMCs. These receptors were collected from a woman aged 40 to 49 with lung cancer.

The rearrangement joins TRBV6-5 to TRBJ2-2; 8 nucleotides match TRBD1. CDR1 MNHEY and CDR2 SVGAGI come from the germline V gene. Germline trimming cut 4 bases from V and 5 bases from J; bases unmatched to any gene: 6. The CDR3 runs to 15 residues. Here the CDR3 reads CASSSRTGWTGELFF. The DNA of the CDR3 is TGTGCCAGCAGTTCTCGGACAGGGTGGACCGGGGAGCTGTTTTTT.

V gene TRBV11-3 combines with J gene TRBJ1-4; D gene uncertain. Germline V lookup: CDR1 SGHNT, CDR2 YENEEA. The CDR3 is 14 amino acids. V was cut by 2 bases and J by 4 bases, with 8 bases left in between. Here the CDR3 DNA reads TGTGCCAGCAGCTTAAGGGCGGATAATGAAAAACTGTTTTTT. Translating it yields CASSLRADNEKLFF.

CDR3 in DNA: TGTGCCAGTAGTATCGGGGCAGGCACCTTGAGTTCACCCCTCCACTTT. It yields the protein CASSIGAGTLSSPLHF. The chain joins TRBV19 to TRBJ1-6; D might be TRBD1 (5 bases). CDR3 length: 16 residues. V gave up 3 bases and J gave up 9 bases, with 18 bases separating them. The V gene's germline CDR1 is LNHDA and CDR2 SQIVND (reference sequence).

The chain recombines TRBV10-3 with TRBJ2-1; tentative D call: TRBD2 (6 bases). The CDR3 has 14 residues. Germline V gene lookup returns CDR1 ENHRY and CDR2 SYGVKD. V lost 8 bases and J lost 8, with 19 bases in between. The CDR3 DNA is TGTGCCATCGGGGCGGGGCAGGGATACGATGAGCAGTTCTTC. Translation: CAIGAGQGYDEQFF.

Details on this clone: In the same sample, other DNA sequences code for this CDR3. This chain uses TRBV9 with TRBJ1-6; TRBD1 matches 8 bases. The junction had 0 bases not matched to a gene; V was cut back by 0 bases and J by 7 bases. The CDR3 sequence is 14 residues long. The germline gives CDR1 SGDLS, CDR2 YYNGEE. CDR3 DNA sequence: TGTGCCAGCAGCGTAGGACAGGGGAATTCACCCCTCCACTTT. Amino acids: CASSVGQGNSPLHF.

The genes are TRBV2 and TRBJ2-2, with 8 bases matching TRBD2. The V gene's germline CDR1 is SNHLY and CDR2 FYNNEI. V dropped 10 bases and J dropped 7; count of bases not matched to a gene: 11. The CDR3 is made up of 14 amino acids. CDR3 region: CAIPGGAAIGELFF. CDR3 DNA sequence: TGTGCCATCCCGGGGGGGGCAGCGATCGGGGAGCTGTTTTTT.

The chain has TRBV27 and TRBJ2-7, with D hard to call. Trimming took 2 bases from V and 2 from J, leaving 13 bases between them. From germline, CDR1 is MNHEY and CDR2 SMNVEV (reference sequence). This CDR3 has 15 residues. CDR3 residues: CASSLNFLAPYEQYF. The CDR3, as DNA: TGTGCCAGCAGTTTAAATTTTCTGGCACCCTACGAGCAGTACTTC.

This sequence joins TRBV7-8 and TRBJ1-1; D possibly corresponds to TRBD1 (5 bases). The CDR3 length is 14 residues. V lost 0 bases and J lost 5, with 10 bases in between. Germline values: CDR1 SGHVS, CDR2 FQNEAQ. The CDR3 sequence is CASSLARGRTEAFF. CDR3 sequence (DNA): TGTGCCAGCAGCTTAGCCCGGGGCCGAACTGAAGCTTTCTTT.

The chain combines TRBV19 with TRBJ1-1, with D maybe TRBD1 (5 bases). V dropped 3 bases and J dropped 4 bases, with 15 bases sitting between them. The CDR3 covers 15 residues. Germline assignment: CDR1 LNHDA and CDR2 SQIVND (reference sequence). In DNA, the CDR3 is TGTGCCAGTAGTATGGGAGGGGCTCGGGTCACTGAAGCTTTCTTT. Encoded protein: CASSMGGARVTEAFF.

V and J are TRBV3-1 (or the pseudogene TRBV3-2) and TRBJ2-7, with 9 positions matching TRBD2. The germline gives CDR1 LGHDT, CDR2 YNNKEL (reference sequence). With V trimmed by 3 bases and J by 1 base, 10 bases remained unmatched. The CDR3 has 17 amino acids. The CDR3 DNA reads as TGTGCCAGCAGCCAGGGAGTAGCGGGGGTAAGGTCCTACGAGCAGTACTTC. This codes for CASSQGVAGVRSYEQYF.